This is a list of T cell receptor beta chains from one sample in a study of Graves' ophthalmopathy and Graves' hyperthyroidism. TCRdb independently ran MiXCR on the multiplex PCR reads; one entry per CDR3 protein. Of some 170,000 distinct CDR3 sequences in the sample, around two fifths are singletons; the top ten hold nearly 9%. Sequenced: peripheral blood. The receptors here all came from a man aged 25 to 40 with Graves' ophthalmopathy. Both conserved end residues are part of each CDR3. Each record gives: J gene, V gene, clone size, D gene, CDR3 protein, CDR3 DNA. The D gene is left open where the match is weak. Clone size is shown for a subset of rows, as once, few, many or a class of expanded clone.

>TRBJ2-7|TRBV12-3/TRBV12-4|many|TRBD1
CASSRRGMLNEQYF
TGTGCCAGCAGTCGCAGGGGGATGTTGAACGAGCAGTACTTC
>TRBJ1-2|TRBV10-3|-|-
CAISESRTVPYGYTF
TGTGCCATCAGTGAGTCCCGGACAGTTCCCTATGGCTACACCTTC
>TRBJ1-1|TRBV12-3/TRBV12-4|-|-
CASSLTGLDTEAFF
TGTGCCAGCAGTTTAACAGGTTTAGACACTGAAGCTTTCTTT
>TRBJ1-6|TRBV6-1|-|-
CASMGREGPNSPLHF
TGTGCCAGCATGGGTCGAGAGGGACCGAATTCACCCCTCCACTTT
>TRBJ2-7|TRBV6-1|-|-
CASSPTGEWSYEQYF
TGTGCCAGCAGTCCGACGGGGGAGTGGTCCTACGAGCAGTACTTC
>TRBJ1-1|TRBV20-1|-|-
CSAPDRMNTEAFF
TGCAGTGCCCCGGACAGAATGAACACTGAAGCTTTCTTT
>TRBJ1-5|TRBV6-5|-|TRBD1
CASSYSGTGYHQPQHF
TGTGCCAGCAGTTACTCCGGGACAGGGTATCATCAGCCCCAGCATTTT
>TRBJ1-5|TRBV15|-|-
CATSRGTVPYSNQPQHF
TGTGCCACCAGCAGAGGGACAGTACCATATAGCAATCAGCCCCAGCATTTT
>TRBJ2-5|TRBV24-1|many|-
CATSDVAMQTQYF
TGTGCCACCAGTGACGTAGCGATGCAGACCCAGTACTTC
>TRBJ2-3|TRBV5-1|many|-
CASSSQLDGTDTQYF
TGCGCCAGCAGCTCCCAGCTAGATGGCACAGATACGCAGTATTTT
>TRBJ2-7|TRBV6-2/TRBV6-3|many|-
CASGKGGPPYEQYF
TGTGCCAGCGGAAAGGGGGGTCCACCTTACGAGCAGTACTTC
>TRBJ1-6|TRBV12-3/TRBV12-4|many|TRBD1
CASSPVPGQGRNSPLHF
TGTGCCAGCAGTCCGGTCCCGGGACAGGGTCGGAATTCACCCCTCCACTTT
>TRBJ2-1|TRBV4-1|-|TRBD2
CASSQVKVTSGRAHEQFF
TGCGCCAGCAGCCAAGTTAAGGTGACTAGCGGGAGGGCCCATGAGCAGTTCTTC
>TRBJ1-1|TRBV12-3/TRBV12-4|-|-
CASSIAGGTEAFF
TGTGCCAGCAGTATAGCCGGGGGCACTGAAGCTTTCTTT
>TRBJ1-1|TRBV12-3/TRBV12-4|many|-
CASSLGSGGTEAFF
TGTGCCAGCAGTTTGGGGTCAGGCGGCACTGAAGCTTTCTTT
>TRBJ2-7|TRBV6-2/TRBV6-3|many|-
CASSYDGPLEQYF
TGTGCCAGCAGTTACGACGGCCCGCTCGAGCAGTACTTC
>TRBJ2-5|TRBV7-3|many|TRBD2
CASSDARGLAGGETQYF
TGTGCCAGCAGCGATGCCAGGGGACTAGCGGGAGGGGAGACCCAGTACTTC
>TRBJ1-5|TRBV12-3/TRBV12-4|many|-
CASSPLGHNQPQHF
TGTGCCAGCAGTCCCCTCGGACACAATCAGCCCCAGCATTTT
>TRBJ2-7|TRBV6-5|-|-
CASSYSGGRLGEQYF
TGTGCCAGCAGTTACTCGGGGGGCCGTCTCGGCGAGCAGTACTTC
>TRBJ1-5|TRBV6-1|-|-
CASRPEIRGPQHF
TGTGCCAGCAGACCGGAGATTAGAGGGCCCCAGCATTTT
>TRBJ2-2|TRBV7-2|many|TRBD1
CASSLGQGTGELFF
TGTGCCAGCAGTTTGGGACAGGGCACCGGGGAGCTGTTTTTT
>TRBJ1-6|TRBV5-5|many|-
CASSLISVNSYNSPLHF
TGTGCCAGCAGCTTGATTTCGGTTAACTCCTATAATTCACCCCTCCACTTT
>TRBJ2-5|TRBV12-3/TRBV12-4|-|-
CASSPGTVTYF
TGTGCCAGCAGTCCAGGGACGGTTACGTACTTC
>TRBJ2-7|TRBV29-1|-|TRBD1
CSVEGQGGDEQYF
TGCAGCGTTGAAGGACAGGGCGGCGACGAGCAGTACTTC
>TRBJ1-1|TRBV14|many|-
CASSHAGRLAEAFF
TGTGCCAGCAGCCACGCGGGCCGGCTCGCTGAAGCTTTCTTT
>TRBJ1-5|TRBV19|-|-
CASSIRWVSHNQGQPQHF
TGTGCCAGTAGTATCCGGTGGGTCTCTCATAACCAGGGTCAGCCCCAGCATTTT
>TRBJ1-1|TRBV6-5|-|-
CASSYWSPGENTEAFF
TGTGCCAGCAGTTACTGGTCCCCAGGAGAGAACACTGAAGCTTTCTTT
>TRBJ1-6|TRBV6-1|many|-
CASTLGGGSDSPLHF
TGTGCCAGCACCTTGGGGGGGGGCAGTGATTCACCCCTCCACTTT
>TRBJ1-1|TRBV24-1|many|-
CATRSNTEAFF
TGTGCCACCAGGTCGAACACTGAAGCTTTCTTT
>TRBJ2-2|TRBV7-2|-|-
CASSSRGAGGELFF
TGTGCCAGCAGCTCCCGTGGGGCCGGCGGGGAGCTGTTTTTT
>TRBJ1-1|TRBV7-9|many|TRBD1
CASGTGITEAFF
TGTGCCAGCGGGACAGGGATCACTGAAGCTTTCTTT
>TRBJ2-7|TRBV5-6|-|-
CASSSESSIYEQYF
TGTGCCAGCAGCAGTGAATCTAGCATCTACGAGCAGTACTTC
>TRBJ2-4|TRBV19|many|TRBD2
CASPHTGGSGRELAKNIQYF
TGTGCCAGCCCTCATACCGGTGGATCAGGGAGGGAACTAGCCAAAAACATTCAGTACTTC
>TRBJ1-1|TRBV7-2|many|-
CASGRDGPTHTEAFF
TGTGCCAGCGGGAGGGACGGACCAACTCACACTGAAGCTTTCTTT
>TRBJ1-2|TRBV29-1|many|TRBD1
CSAPPTGLDYGYTF
TGCAGCGCCCCCCCGACAGGGTTGGACTATGGCTACACCTTC